These 4 T cell receptor beta chains originate from one sample sequenced in a study of cytomegalovirus exposure and HLA in healthy donors. Primers: 60 Vbeta forward and 13 Jbeta reverse. Sequenced by immunoSEQ multiplex PCR; TCRdb stores in-frame clones only, minus some. The table shows about 170,000 clones, with 60% to 85% occurring only once. Specimen: PBMCs. These receptors all come from a female donor in good health and CMV-seronegative.

Concerning this clone itself: A junction end diverges from the germline sequence, so it may reflect a read error. This sequence joins TRBV7-7 and TRBJ2-3; 9 nucleotides line up with TRBD2. This CDR3 has 15 residues. Germline-derived CDR1 and CDR2 are SSHAT and FNYEAQ (reference sequence). CDR3 coding DNA: TGTGCTAGCAGCTTTGGGACTAGCAGCACAGATACGCAGTATTTT. Protein: CASSFGTSSTDTQYF.

This rearrangement joins TRBV18 to TRBJ2-3; 10 positions match TRBD1. This CDR3 has 16 amino acids. Trimming took 3 bases from V and 7 from J; bases not matched to a gene: 10. Per the germline V gene, CDR1 is KGHSH and CDR2 is LQKENI. CDR3 loop: CASSPPGTGEPYTQYF. CDR3 nucleotide sequence: TGTGCCAGCTCACCTCCCGGGACAGGGGAGCCTTATACGCAGTATTTT.

The chain has TRBV15 and TRBJ1-6; 7 bases match TRBD1. Germline CDR1 is LNHNV and CDR2 is YYDKDF (reference sequence). The ends lost 1 base at V and 5 bases at J; junction bases unmatched: 2. The CDR3 contains 15 residues. The CDR3 spells CATSRGGQDNSPLHF. The CDR3 DNA is TGTGCCACCAGCAGAGGTGGACAGGATAATTCACCCCTCCACTTT.

This rearrangement joins TRBV7-9 to TRBJ1-1; 10 positions match TRBD1. The V gene's germline CDR1 is SEHNR and CDR2 FQNEAQ (reference sequence). The CDR3 is 13 residues long. Trimming cost V 2 bases and J 10 bases; bases outside gene matches: 4. This CDR3 reads CASSLLDRGGAFF. CDR3 coding DNA: TGTGCCAGCAGCTTATTGGACAGGGGGGGAGCTTTCTTT.